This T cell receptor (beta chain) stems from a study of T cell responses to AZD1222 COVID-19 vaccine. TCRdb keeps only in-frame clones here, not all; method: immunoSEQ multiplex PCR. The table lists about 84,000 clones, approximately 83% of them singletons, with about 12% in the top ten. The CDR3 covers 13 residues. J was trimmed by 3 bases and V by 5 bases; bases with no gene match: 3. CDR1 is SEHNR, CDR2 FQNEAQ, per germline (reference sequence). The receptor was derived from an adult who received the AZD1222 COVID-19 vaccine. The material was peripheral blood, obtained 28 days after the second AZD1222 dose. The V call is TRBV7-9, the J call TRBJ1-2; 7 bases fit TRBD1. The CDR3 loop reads CASSPDRYYGYTF. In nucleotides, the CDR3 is TGTGCCAGCAGCCCGGACAGGTACTATGGCTACACCTTC. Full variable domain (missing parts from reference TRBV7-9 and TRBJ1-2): DTGVSQNPRHKITKRGQNVTFRCDPISEHNRLYWYRQTLGQGPEFLTYFQNEAQLEKSRLLSDRFSAERPKGSFSTLEIQRTEQGDSAMYLCASSPDRYYGYTFGSGTRLTVV.